This T cell receptor (beta chain) was captured in a study of cytomegalovirus exposure and HLA in healthy donors. It was with 60 Vbeta and 13 Jbeta primers that the PCR ran. TCRdb's copy holds only in-frame clones and misses some; the assay was immunoSEQ multiplex PCR. The sample has about 160,000 clones, under 75% seen once. Germline assignment: CDR1 SGHDT and CDR2 YYEEEE. V gave up 6 bases and J gave up 4 bases; unmatched junction bases: 17. CDR3 length equals 17 residues. Sequencing input: PBMCs. This rearrangement joins TRBV5-6 to TRBJ2-7; 9 nucleotides agree with TRBD1. The receptor was derived from a man in his forties in good health and CMV-seropositive. CDR3 in DNA: TGTGCCAGCAACGAATTCCGGCGGACAGGGGAGCAATACGAGCAGTACTTC. Protein: CASNEFRRTGEQYEQYF.